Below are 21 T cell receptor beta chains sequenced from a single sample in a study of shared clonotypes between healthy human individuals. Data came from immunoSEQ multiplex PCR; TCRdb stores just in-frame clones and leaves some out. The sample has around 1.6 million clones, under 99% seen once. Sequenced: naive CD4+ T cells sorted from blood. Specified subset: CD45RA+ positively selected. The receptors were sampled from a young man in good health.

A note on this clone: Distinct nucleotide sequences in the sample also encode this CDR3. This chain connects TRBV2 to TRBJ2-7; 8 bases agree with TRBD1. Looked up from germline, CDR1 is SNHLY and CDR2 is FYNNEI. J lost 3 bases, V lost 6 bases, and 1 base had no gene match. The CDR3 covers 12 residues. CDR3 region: CASRDRVYEQYF. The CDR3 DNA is TGTGCCAGCAGGGACAGGGTCTACGAGCAGTACTTC.

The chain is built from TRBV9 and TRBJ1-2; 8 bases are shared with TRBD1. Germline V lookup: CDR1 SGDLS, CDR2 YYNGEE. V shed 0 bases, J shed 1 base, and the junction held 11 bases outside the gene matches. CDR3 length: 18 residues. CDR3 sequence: CASSVGRGGQVLNYGYTF. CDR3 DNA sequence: TGTGCCAGCAGCGTAGGCCGCGGGGGACAGGTCCTTAACTATGGCTACACCTTC.

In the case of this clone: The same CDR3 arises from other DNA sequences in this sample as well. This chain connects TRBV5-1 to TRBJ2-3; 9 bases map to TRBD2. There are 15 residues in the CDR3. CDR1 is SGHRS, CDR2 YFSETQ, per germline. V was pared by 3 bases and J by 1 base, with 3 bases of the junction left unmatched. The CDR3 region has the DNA TGCGCCAGCAGCTCAAGGACTAGCGGCACAGATACGCAGTATTTT. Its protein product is CASSSRTSGTDTQYF.

The CDR3 sequence: CASSYFPGRDEQFF. CDR3 DNA: TGTGCCAGCAGTTACTTCCCAGGGAGAGATGAGCAGTTCTTC. V usage is TRBV6-5 and J usage is TRBJ2-1; the D gene could be TRBD1 or TRBD2 (5 bases each). There are 14 residues in the CDR3. Germline lookup yields CDR1 MNHEY and CDR2 SVGAGI. Trimming stripped 1 base from V and 8 bases from J, with 12 bases between.

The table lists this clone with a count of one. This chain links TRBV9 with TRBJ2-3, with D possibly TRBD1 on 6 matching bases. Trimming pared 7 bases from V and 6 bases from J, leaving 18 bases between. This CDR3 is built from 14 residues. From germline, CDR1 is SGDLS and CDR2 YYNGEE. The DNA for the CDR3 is TGTGCCAGCTTGTTGGGGGCAGGTTACGATACGCAGTATTTT. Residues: CASLLGAGYDTQYF.

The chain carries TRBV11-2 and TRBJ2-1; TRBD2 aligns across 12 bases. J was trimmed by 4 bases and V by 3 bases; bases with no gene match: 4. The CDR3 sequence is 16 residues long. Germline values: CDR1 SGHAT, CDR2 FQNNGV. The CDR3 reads CASSLLAGGGYNEQFF. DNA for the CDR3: TGTGCCAGCAGCTTGCTAGCGGGAGGGGGTTACAATGAGCAGTTCTTC.

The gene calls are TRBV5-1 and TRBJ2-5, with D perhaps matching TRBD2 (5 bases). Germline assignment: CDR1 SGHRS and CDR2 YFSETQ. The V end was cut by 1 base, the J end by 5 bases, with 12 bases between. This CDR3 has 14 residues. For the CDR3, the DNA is TGCGCCAGCAGCTTGACGGGGTTTTCGGAGACCCAGTACTTC. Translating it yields CASSLTGFSETQYF.

CDR3 protein: CASRPTGLITEAFF. CDR3 coding DNA: TGTGCCAGCAGGCCAACAGGGTTAATCACTGAAGCTTTCTTT. The V and J genes are TRBV28 and TRBJ1-1, with D possibly TRBD1 on 6 matching bases. V was trimmed by 6 bases and J by 4 bases, leaving 15 bases between them. Germline CDR1 is MDHEN and CDR2 is SYDVKM. The CDR3 extends over 14 amino acids.

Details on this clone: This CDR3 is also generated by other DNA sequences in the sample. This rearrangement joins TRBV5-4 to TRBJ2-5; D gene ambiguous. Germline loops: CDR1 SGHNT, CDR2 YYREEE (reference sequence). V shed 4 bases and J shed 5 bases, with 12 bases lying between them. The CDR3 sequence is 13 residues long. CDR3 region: CASSLAVSETQYF. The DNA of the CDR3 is TGTGCCAGCAGCCTGGCTGTTTCGGAGACCCAGTACTTC.

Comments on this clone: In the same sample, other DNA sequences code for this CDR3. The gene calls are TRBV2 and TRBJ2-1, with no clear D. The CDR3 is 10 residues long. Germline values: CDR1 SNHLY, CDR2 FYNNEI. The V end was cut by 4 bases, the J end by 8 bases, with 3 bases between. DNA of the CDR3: TGTGCCAGCAGTGTAGATGAGCAGTTCTTC. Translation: CASSVDEQFF.

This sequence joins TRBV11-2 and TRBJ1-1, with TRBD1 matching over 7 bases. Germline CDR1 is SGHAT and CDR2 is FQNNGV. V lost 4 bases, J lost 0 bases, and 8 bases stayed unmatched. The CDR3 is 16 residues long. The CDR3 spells CASSSPSTGMNTEAFF. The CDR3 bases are TGTGCCAGCAGCTCCCCCTCGACAGGGATGAACACTGAAGCTTTCTTT.

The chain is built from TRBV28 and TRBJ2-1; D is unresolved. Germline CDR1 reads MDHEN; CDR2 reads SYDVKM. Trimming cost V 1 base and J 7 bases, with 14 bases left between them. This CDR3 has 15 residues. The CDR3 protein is CASSLYKGFVNEQFF. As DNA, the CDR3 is TGTGCCAGCAGTTTATATAAGGGATTCGTTAATGAGCAGTTCTTC. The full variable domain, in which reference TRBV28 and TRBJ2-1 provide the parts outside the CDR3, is DVKVTQSSRYLVKRTGEKVFLECVQDMDHENMFWYRQDPGLGLRLIYFSYDVKMKEKGDIPEGYSVSREKKERFSLILESASTNQTSMYLCASSLYKGFVNEQFFGPGTRLTVL.

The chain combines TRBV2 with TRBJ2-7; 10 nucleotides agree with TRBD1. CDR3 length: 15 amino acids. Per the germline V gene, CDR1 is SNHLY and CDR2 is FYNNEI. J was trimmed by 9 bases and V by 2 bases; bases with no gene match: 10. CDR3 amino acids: CASSESGTGVLGQYF. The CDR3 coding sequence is TGTGCCAGCAGTGAATCCGGGACAGGGGTCCTAGGGCAGTACTTC.

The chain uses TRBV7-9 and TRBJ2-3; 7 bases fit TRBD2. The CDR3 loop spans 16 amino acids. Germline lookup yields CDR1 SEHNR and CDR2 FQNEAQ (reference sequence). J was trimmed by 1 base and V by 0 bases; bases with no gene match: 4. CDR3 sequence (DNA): TGTGCCAGCAGCTTAGCGGGAGGGCCGGGCACAGATACGCAGTATTTT. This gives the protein CASSLAGGPGTDTQYF.

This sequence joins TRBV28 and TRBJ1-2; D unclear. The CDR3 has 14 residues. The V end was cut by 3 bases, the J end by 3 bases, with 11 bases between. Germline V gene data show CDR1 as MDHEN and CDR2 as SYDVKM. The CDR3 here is CASSLGLRDYGYTF. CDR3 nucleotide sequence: TGTGCCAGCAGTTTGGGTTTAAGGGACTATGGCTACACCTTC.

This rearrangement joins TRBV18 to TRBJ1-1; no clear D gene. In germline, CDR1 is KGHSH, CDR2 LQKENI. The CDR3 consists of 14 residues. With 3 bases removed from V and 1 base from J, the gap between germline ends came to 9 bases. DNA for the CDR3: TGTGCCAGCTCACCCGGCGCGAGGAACACTGAAGCTTTCTTT. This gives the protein CASSPGARNTEAFF.

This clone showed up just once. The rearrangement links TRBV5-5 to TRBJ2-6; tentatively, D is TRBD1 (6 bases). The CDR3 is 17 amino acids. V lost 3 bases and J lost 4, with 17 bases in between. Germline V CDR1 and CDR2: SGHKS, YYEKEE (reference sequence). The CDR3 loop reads CASSSLTGPTGANVLTF. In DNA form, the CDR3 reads TGTGCCAGCAGCTCCCTGACAGGTCCTACGGGGGCCAACGTCCTGACTTTC. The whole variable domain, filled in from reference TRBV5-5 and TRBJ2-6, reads DAGVTQSPTHLIKTRGQQVTLRCSPISGHKSVSWYQQVLGQGPQFIFQYYEKEERGRGNFPDRFSARQFPNYSSELNVNALLLGDSALYLCASSSLTGPTGANVLTFGAGSRLTVL.

The CDR3, as DNA: TGTGCCAGCAGTGAAATAGCGGGAGGTTATACCTACGAGCAGTACTTC. Its protein product is CASSEIAGGYTYEQYF. J is TRBJ2-7 and V is TRBV6-1; TRBD2 aligns across 10 bases. Germline CDR1 and CDR2: MNHNS and SASEGT. J gave up 2 bases and V 2 bases, and 6 bases lay outside the gene matches. The CDR3 is 16 amino acids.

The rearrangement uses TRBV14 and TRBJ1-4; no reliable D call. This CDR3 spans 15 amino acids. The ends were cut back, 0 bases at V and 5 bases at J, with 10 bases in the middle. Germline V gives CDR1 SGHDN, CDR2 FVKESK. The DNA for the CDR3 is TGTGCCAGCAGCCAAGATCAACAGAAAAATGAAAAACTGTTTTTT. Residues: CASSQDQQKNEKLFF.

CDR3 in DNA: TGTGCCAGCAGCGTAATGGGCGACTCAGCTAACTATGGCTACACCTTC. This sequence encodes CASSVMGDSANYGYTF. The chain recombines TRBV9 with TRBJ1-2; D gene uncertain. Germline CDR1 is SGDLS and CDR2 is YYNGEE. V lost 1 base to trimming and J lost 0 bases, with 13 bases between them. This CDR3 has 16 residues.

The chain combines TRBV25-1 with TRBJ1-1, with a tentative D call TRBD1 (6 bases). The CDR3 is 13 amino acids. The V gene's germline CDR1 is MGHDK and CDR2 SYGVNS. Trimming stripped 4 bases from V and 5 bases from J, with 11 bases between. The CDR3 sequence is CASSVTGTTEAFF. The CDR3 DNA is TGTGCCAGCAGTGTCACAGGGACAACTGAAGCTTTCTTT.